These 21 T cell receptor beta chains were sequenced from one sample in a study of blood T cell repertoires in COVID-19. Libraries were prepared by immunoSEQ multiplex PCR; TCRdb keeps only in-frame clonotypes and omits some of them. The data hold roughly 130,000 clones, with more than 60% observed a single time. Sequencing input: peripheral blood. The receptors were sampled from a man in his fifties with acute or convalescent COVID-19.

The chain recombines TRBV10-1 with TRBJ2-1; 9 positions match TRBD1. Germline trimming cut 6 bases from V and 8 bases from J; bases unmatched to any gene: 11. CDR1 and CDR2 from the germline V gene are WNHNN and SYGVQD (reference sequence). The CDR3 is 15 residues long. This chain's CDR3 is CASSSDRGNKYEQFF. CDR3 DNA: TGCGCCAGCAGCTCGGACAGGGGAAATAAGTATGAGCAGTTCTTC.

The J gene is TRBJ1-5, the V gene TRBV7-2; D perhaps matches TRBD1 (6 bases). V gave up 3 bases and J gave up 5 bases, with 14 bases separating them. From germline, CDR1 is SGHTA and CDR2 FQGNSA. The CDR3 covers 15 residues. CDR3 protein: CASSFLIQGDQPQHF. The CDR3 DNA is TGTGCCAGCAGCTTTTTAATACAGGGAGATCAGCCCCAGCATTTT.

For the CDR3, the DNA is TGTGCCAGCAGCCCAGGACAGGGGGGACAGCCCCAGCATTTT. It yields the protein CASSPGQGGQPQHF. The chain is built from TRBV7-2 and TRBJ1-5; 10 positions match TRBD1. Germline-derived CDR1 and CDR2 are SGHTA and FQGNSA. V trimming: 5 bases; J trimming: 7 bases; junction bases outside the gene matches: 5. The CDR3 is made up of 14 amino acids.

This clone was seen more than once but under ten times. The J gene is TRBJ1-3, the V gene TRBV16; TRBD1 is a possible D gene (6 bases). The germline V and J ends were trimmed by 0 bases and 3 bases, with 15 bases remaining between them. The germline V gene encodes CDR1 KGHSY and CDR2 FQNENV. The CDR3 loop spans 17 amino acids. The CDR3 DNA reads TGTGCCAGCAGCCAATCTTCGACAGGTGGGGGTGGAAACACCATATATTTT. This translates into CASSQSSTGGGGNTIYF. Filled out from reference TRBV16 and TRBJ1-3, the complete variable domain reads GEEVAQTPKHLVRGEGQKAKLYCAPIKGHSYVFWYQQVLKNEFKFLISFQNENVFDETGMPKERFSAKCLPNSPCSLEIQATKLEDSAVYFCASSQSSTGGGGNTIYFGEGSWLTVV.

V and J are TRBV15 and TRBJ2-1, with 8 bases that match TRBD2. The CDR3 is made up of 15 amino acids. After removal of 0 bases from V and 7 bases from J, the junction contained 5 bases not matched to a gene. Germline CDR1 reads LNHNV; CDR2 reads YYDKDF (reference sequence). Here the CDR3 reads CATSRDLPGGNEQFF. CDR3 nucleotides: TGTGCCACCAGCAGAGATCTACCGGGGGGGAATGAGCAGTTCTTC.

This CDR3 is CASSPTGQGARELFF. DNA for the CDR3: TGTGCCAGCAGCCCGACGGGACAGGGGGCGCGGGAGCTGTTTTTT. V is TRBV4-2 and J is TRBJ2-2, with TRBD1 matching over 12 bases. Germline lookup yields CDR1 LGHNA and CDR2 YNFKEQ. This CDR3 comprises 15 residues. Trimming at V came to 4 bases and at J to 9 bases, leaving 6 bases not matched to a gene.

Only a few counts were recorded for this clone. The chain recombines TRBV20-1 with TRBJ1-6; no firm D call. The V end was cut by 3 bases, the J end by 6 bases, with 12 bases between. The CDR3 covers 14 residues. Per germline, CDR1 DFQATT and CDR2 SNEGSKA (reference sequence). The CDR3: CSASPGSGNSPLHF. As DNA, the CDR3 is TGCAGTGCTAGTCCGGGAAGTGGTAATTCACCCCTCCACTTT.

The chain couples TRBV19 to TRBJ2-3; TRBD2 aligns across 10 bases. V shed 1 base, J shed 4 bases, and the junction held 5 bases outside the gene matches. CDR3 length: 16 residues. Germline V gene lookup returns CDR1 LNHDA and CDR2 SQIVND (reference sequence). CDR3 nucleotide sequence: TGTGCCAGTAGTATAGGCGGTCTAGCGGGGGCAGATACGCAGTATTTT. This gives the protein CASSIGGLAGADTQYF.

The CDR3 sequence: CASSHSTGGVSGNTIYF. CDR3 coding DNA: TGCGCCAGCAGCCATTCGACAGGGGGAGTCTCTGGAAACACCATATATTTT. V gene TRBV4-1 combines with J gene TRBJ1-3, with TRBD1 matching 9 bases. CDR1 and CDR2 from the germline V gene are MGHRA and YSYEKL. CDR3 length equals 17 residues. The trim removed 3 bases at V and 0 bases at J, leaving 6 bases unmatched.

The V gene is TRBV9, the J gene TRBJ1-6; 8 bases align to TRBD1. CDR1 is SGDLS, CDR2 YYNGEE, per germline. V was pared by 4 bases and J by 6 bases, with 9 bases of the junction left unmatched. CDR3 size: 16 residues. The CDR3 is CASSPDRDRTNSPLHF. DNA for the CDR3: TGTGCCAGCAGCCCCGACCGGGACAGGACTAATTCACCCCTCCACTTT. The whole variable domain, remainder taken from reference TRBV9 and TRBJ1-6, is DSGVTQTPKHLITATGQRVTLRCSPRSGDLSVYWYQQSLDQGLQFLIQYYNGEERAKGNILERFSAQQFPDLHSELNLSSLELGDSALYFCASSPDRDRTNSPLHFGNGTRLTVT.

This clone was counted once. The chain has TRBV15 and TRBJ1-3; D gene ambiguous. This CDR3 contains 13 residues. Germline V gene lookup returns CDR1 LNHNV and CDR2 YYDKDF (reference sequence). V was clipped by 2 bases and J by 2 bases, with 4 bases between them. The CDR3 bases are TGTGCCACCAGCAGAACAGCTGGAAACACCATATATTTT. This gives the protein CATSRTAGNTIYF.

The chain carries TRBV6-1 and TRBJ1-3; no clear D. Deletions cut 0 bases from V and 0 bases from J, with 9 bases between. The CDR3 runs 16 residues. Germline loops: CDR1 MNHNS, CDR2 SASEGT. This CDR3 reads CASSEAGTISGNTIYF. The CDR3 coding sequence is TGTGCCAGCAGTGAAGCTGGCACTATCTCTGGAAACACCATATATTTT.

V usage is TRBV5-4 and J usage is TRBJ2-5; D may be TRBD1 (6 bases). The germline V gene encodes CDR1 SGHNT and CDR2 YYREEE (reference sequence). This CDR3 is 14 amino acids long. With 0 bases removed from V and 3 bases from J, the gap between germline ends came to 9 bases. The CDR3 nucleotides are TGTGCCAGCAGCTTGGACCCAGGGGAAGAGACCCAGTACTTC. Amino acid sequence: CASSLDPGEETQYF.

On this clone: Relative to the germline gene, one junction end is altered; a read error may explain this. This rearrangement joins TRBV2 to TRBJ2-1; 7 nucleotides match TRBD1. The CDR3 spans 15 residues. Germline V CDR1 and CDR2: SNHLY, FYNNEI. The CDR3 loop is CASREGTATYNEQFF. The CDR3 DNA reads TGTGCCAGCAGGGAAGGGACAGCTACATACAATGAGCAGTTCTTC.

This clone was recorded many times. This sequence joins TRBV5-1 and TRBJ2-2; 8 positions agree with TRBD2. The CDR3 covers 12 residues. With 9 bases clipped from V and 7 bases from J, the junction kept 5 bases outside the gene matches. Germline CDR1 reads SGHRS; CDR2 reads YFSETQ. The CDR3 loop reads CATREGSGELFF. Here the CDR3 DNA reads TGCGCCACCCGGGAGGGCAGCGGGGAGCTGTTTTTT.

Details on this clone: This sample includes further DNA sequences coding for the same CDR3. V gene TRBV9 combines with J gene TRBJ2-5, with 9 positions matching TRBD1. The CDR3 contains 15 residues. J gave up 3 bases and V 0 bases, and 3 bases lay outside the gene matches. The germline CDR1 and CDR2 sequences are SGDLS and YYNGEE. CDR3 amino acids: CASSVAGTGKETQYF. DNA for the CDR3: TGTGCCAGCAGCGTAGCTGGGACAGGGAAAGAGACCCAGTACTTC.

A single count supports this clone. The V call is TRBV3-1 (or the pseudogene TRBV3-2), the J call TRBJ1-2; unclear D gene. Germline V gene lookup returns CDR1 LGHDT and CDR2 YNNKEL (reference sequence). V lost 1 base to trimming and J lost 3 bases, with 9 bases between them. This CDR3 comprises 14 residues. As DNA, the CDR3 is TGTGCCAGCAGCCAAGGAGGCAAGTACTATGGCTACACCTTC. Amino acid sequence: CASSQGGKYYGYTF.

The chain uses TRBV18 and TRBJ1-2; 7 bases map to TRBD1. Unmatched junction bases numbered 5, after V lost 2 bases and J lost 5 bases. The CDR3 contains 14 residues. CDR1 is KGHSH and CDR2 is LQKENI in the germline V gene. The CDR3 sequence is CASSPNTGEYGYTF. CDR3 nucleotides: TGTGCCAGCTCACCAAATACAGGGGAATATGGCTACACCTTC.

The V call is TRBV9, the J call TRBJ1-3; D is uncertain. Germline loops: CDR1 SGDLS, CDR2 YYNGEE. The length of the CDR3 is 13 residues. V was pared by 4 bases and J by 0 bases, with 5 bases between. CDR3 bases: TGTGCCAGCAGCCCGAGCTCTGGAAACACCATATATTTT. Translated, it gives CASSPSSGNTIYF.

V is TRBV5-8 and J is TRBJ2-6; weak D call: TRBD1 (6 bases). V lost 1 base and J lost 3, with 11 bases in between. Per the germline V gene, CDR1 is SGHTS and CDR2 is YDEGEE. CDR3 length: 16 amino acids. CDR3 protein: CASSLNRAGGANVLTF. The CDR3 DNA is TGTGCCAGCAGCTTGAACAGGGCGGGTGGGGCCAACGTCCTGACTTTC.

The gene calls are TRBV5-1 and TRBJ1-2, with D possibly being TRBD1 (6 bases). Germline lookup yields CDR1 SGHRS and CDR2 YFSETQ. CDR3 length equals 14 residues. The V end lost 4 bases, the J end lost 6 bases, and 16 bases lay between the germline ends. For the CDR3, the DNA is TGCGCCAGCAGCCGTAATCAGGGGTTCGATGGCTACACCTTC. Its protein is CASSRNQGFDGYTF.